This is a list of T cell receptor beta chains from one sample in a study of blood T cell repertoires in COVID-19. The method was immunoSEQ multiplex PCR; TCRdb's version includes in-frame clones alone and lacks a portion of them. The repertoire holds 150,000 or so clones, approximately 82% seen once, with 3.6% in the top ten. The specimen was PBMCs or T cells enriched from blood (not recorded which). The receptor source for this set is a woman between 45 and 65 years old in a cohort exposed to, infected with or recovered from COVID-19 (not recorded which). CDR3s leave out the opening cysteine and the closing phenylalanine or tryptophan. Each record gives: D gene, V gene, J gene, CDR3 protein. D genes are given only for firm matches.

D gene: TRBD1
V gene: TRBV27
J gene: TRBJ1-1
CDR3 protein: ASSREGARHTEAF

D gene: NA
V gene: TRBV6-2/TRBV6-3
J gene: TRBJ2-3
CDR3 protein: ASSYSSSPTDTQY

D gene: NA
V gene: TRBV4-1
J gene: TRBJ1-2
CDR3 protein: ASTFPDSLHYT

D gene: TRBD1
V gene: TRBV5-4
J gene: TRBJ2-7
CDR3 protein: ASSPDRVYEQY

D gene: NA
V gene: TRBV6-4
J gene: TRBJ2-2
CDR3 protein: ASSPEENTGELF

D gene: TRBD1
V gene: TRBV4-3
J gene: TRBJ2-7
CDR3 protein: ASSQAGQGPYEQY

D gene: TRBD1
V gene: TRBV19
J gene: TRBJ2-1
CDR3 protein: ASRQGISYNEQF

D gene: NA
V gene: TRBV9
J gene: TRBJ2-2
CDR3 protein: ASSVGGGQVPGELF

D gene: TRBD2
V gene: TRBV5-1
J gene: TRBJ2-7
CDR3 protein: ASSLAQREFHEQY

D gene: NA
V gene: TRBV7-9
J gene: TRBJ2-5
CDR3 protein: ASSSSAGETQY

D gene: NA
V gene: TRBV10-3
J gene: TRBJ2-3
CDR3 protein: AISESNTDTQY

D gene: TRBD1
V gene: TRBV7-2
J gene: TRBJ1-2
CDR3 protein: ASSLGGTGSGT

D gene: TRBD1
V gene: TRBV15
J gene: TRBJ1-4
CDR3 protein: ATSMGLQTGGGNEKLF

D gene: NA
V gene: TRBV5-1
J gene: TRBJ2-1
CDR3 protein: ASMRNNEQF

D gene: TRBD1
V gene: TRBV28
J gene: TRBJ1-2
CDR3 protein: ASSWTGEVSYGYT

D gene: TRBD2
V gene: TRBV18
J gene: TRBJ2-7
CDR3 protein: ASSSGTSGYEQY

D gene: NA
V gene: TRBV7-2
J gene: TRBJ1-1
CDR3 protein: ASSLAGGNTEAF

D gene: NA
V gene: TRBV10-2
J gene: TRBJ1-3
CDR3 protein: ASSESPGSSSGNTIY

D gene: NA
V gene: TRBV28
J gene: TRBJ1-5
CDR3 protein: AGGRSNQPQH

D gene: NA
V gene: TRBV7-3
J gene: TRBJ2-2
CDR3 protein: ASSPEGVGATGELF

D gene: TRBD1
V gene: TRBV28
J gene: TRBJ1-2
CDR3 protein: ASSYLRTGPTGGYT

D gene: TRBD1
V gene: TRBV29-1
J gene: TRBJ1-5
CDR3 protein: SVRDRDNQPQH

D gene: TRBD2
V gene: TRBV6-5
J gene: TRBJ2-4
CDR3 protein: ASSPPGGSSVQY

D gene: TRBD1
V gene: TRBV28
J gene: TRBJ1-6
CDR3 protein: ASSTPGQGGSPLH

D gene: NA
V gene: TRBV5-1
J gene: TRBJ2-3
CDR3 protein: ASSLVSGADTQY

D gene: TRBD2
V gene: TRBV28
J gene: TRBJ2-2
CDR3 protein: ASSLTSGALVRLF

D gene: NA
V gene: TRBV7-9
J gene: TRBJ1-1
CDR3 protein: ASSLVGGSRTEAF

D gene: NA
V gene: TRBV7-9
J gene: TRBJ2-7
CDR3 protein: ASSLQTGKEQY

D gene: TRBD1
V gene: TRBV7-9
J gene: TRBJ1-2
CDR3 protein: ASSLGGQGGGYT

D gene: TRBD1
V gene: TRBV6-1
J gene: TRBJ2-5
CDR3 protein: ASSEGVDRGKETQY

D gene: TRBD2
V gene: TRBV7-9
J gene: TRBJ2-1
CDR3 protein: ASSLILAGGGYEQF

D gene: TRBD1
V gene: TRBV12-5
J gene: TRBJ2-7
CDR3 protein: ASGLGQGTTYEQY

D gene: NA
V gene: TRBV7-9
J gene: TRBJ2-6
CDR3 protein: ASSLVGQGLTGANVLT

D gene: NA
V gene: TRBV14
J gene: TRBJ2-5
CDR3 protein: ASSQDRPPVETQY

D gene: NA
V gene: TRBV5-4
J gene: TRBJ1-4
CDR3 protein: ASSLSGGARTNEKLF